This T cell receptor beta chain was sequenced in a study of T cell repertoires in cytomegalovirus infection. About the study: Signatures in public TCR beta sequences pointed to both CMV infection and matching HLA type.

Study results and limitations: Adding up the frequency of public TCR beta families identified people who carried CMV plus the relevant HLA.

TCRdb ran MiXCR on the reads and lists one entry per CDR3 protein. This sample has around 200,000 distinct CDR3 sequences; roughly 17% occur once, and the top ten carry under 30%. This clonotype was seen a handful of times. Its antigen is not identified. This CDR3 has 14 residues. Germline values: CDR1 WNHNN, CDR2 SYGVQD (reference sequence). Trimming pared 2 bases from V and 2 bases from J, leaving 10 bases between. Sequencing was done on a sample of CD8+ T cells from PBMCs. This clonotype originated in a human donor in good health (CMV status not recorded). Some clones in this sample may be carry-over from other donors' samples. The rearrangement joins TRBV10-1 to TRBJ2-7, with a possible D match to TRBD1 (6 bases). The CDR3 nucleotides read TGCGCCAGCAGTGAGGTCGGGACACCCTACGAGCAGTACTTC. It yields the protein CASSEVGTPYEQYF.